A selection of T cell receptor beta chains follows, all from one sample in a study of PD-1 blockade in classical Hodgkin lymphoma. Sequenced by immunoSEQ multiplex PCR; TCRdb stores in-frame clones only, minus some. The sample includes nearly 50,000 clones, roughly 80% of them seen just once. Sequenced here: peripheral blood mononuclear cells (PBMCs), sampled before the fourth cycle of nivolumab. The receptors were gathered from a human donor with classical Hodgkin lymphoma. CDR3s include the opening cysteine and the closing phenylalanine or tryptophan. A D gene is named only where the DNA matches it firmly. Part of the rows lack a size; the others show once, few, many or a class for expanded clones.

d_gene: -
abundance: -
v_gene: TRBV15
j_gene: TRBJ2-1
CDR3nt: TGTGCCACCAGCAGAGGGGGACTTTCCTACAATGAGCAGTTCTTC
CDR3aa: CATSRGGLSYNEQFF

d_gene: -
abundance: -
v_gene: TRBV6-1
j_gene: TRBJ1-2
CDR3nt: TGTGCCATCAGTGGGGCAGGGAGCTATGGCTACACCTTC
CDR3aa: CAISGAGSYGYTF

d_gene: -
abundance: -
v_gene: TRBV5-4
j_gene: TRBJ1-2
CDR3nt: TGTGCCAGCAGCTTGACGGCTACAGGGATCTATGGCTACACCTTC
CDR3aa: CASSLTATGIYGYTF

d_gene: TRBD1
abundance: -
v_gene: TRBV25-1
j_gene: TRBJ1-2
CDR3nt: TGTGCCAGCAGTGGACAGGGCTATGGCTACACCTTC
CDR3aa: CASSGQGYGYTF

d_gene: TRBD1
abundance: -
v_gene: TRBV6-5
j_gene: TRBJ1-5
CDR3nt: TGTGCCAGCAGTGTAACACAGGGGCGGCAGCCCCAGCATTTT
CDR3aa: CASSVTQGRQPQHF

d_gene: TRBD2
abundance: -
v_gene: TRBV7-8
j_gene: TRBJ2-1
CDR3nt: TGTGCCAGCAGCTTAGATGGGGGACTAGCGGGAATTAATGAGCAGTTCTTC
CDR3aa: CASSLDGGLAGINEQFF

d_gene: -
abundance: once
v_gene: TRBV12-5
j_gene: TRBJ2-3
CDR3nt: TGTGCTAGTGGTCTCGGGGTCGGGGAAGATACGCAGTATTTT
CDR3aa: CASGLGVGEDTQYF

d_gene: -
abundance: -
v_gene: TRBV9
j_gene: TRBJ1-2
CDR3nt: TGTGCCAGCAGCGTAGGCGAGACAGATCCCTATGGCTACACCTTC
CDR3aa: CASSVGETDPYGYTF

d_gene: -
abundance: many
v_gene: TRBV27
j_gene: TRBJ1-1
CDR3nt: TGTGCCAGCAGGACGGGACCTTACACTGAAGCTTTCTTT
CDR3aa: CASRTGPYTEAFF

d_gene: -
abundance: -
v_gene: TRBV28
j_gene: TRBJ2-3
CDR3nt: TGTGCCAGCAGTTTACCCAATACAGGGAGGGCAGATACGCAGTATTTT
CDR3aa: CASSLPNTGRADTQYF

d_gene: -
abundance: medium-sized
v_gene: TRBV7-2
j_gene: TRBJ2-5
CDR3nt: TGTGCCAGCAGCTTTACAGGTGCCCAGTACTTC
CDR3aa: CASSFTGAQYF

d_gene: -
abundance: -
v_gene: TRBV27
j_gene: TRBJ2-7
CDR3nt: TGTGCCAGCAGTTTATTGCGCGAGCAGTACTTC
CDR3aa: CASSLLREQYF

d_gene: -
abundance: -
v_gene: TRBV27
j_gene: TRBJ1-2
CDR3nt: TGTGCCAGCAGTTTTTTGGGGAGTGGTGGCTACACCTTC
CDR3aa: CASSFLGSGGYTF

d_gene: -
abundance: once
v_gene: TRBV7-3
j_gene: TRBJ1-1
CDR3nt: TGTGCCAGCAGCTTAACCATCGGGCACACTGAAGCTTTCTTT
CDR3aa: CASSLTIGHTEAFF

d_gene: -
abundance: once
v_gene: TRBV21-1
j_gene: TRBJ2-7
CDR3nt: TGTGCCAGCAAAAGCTACGAGCAGTACTTC
CDR3aa: CASKSYEQYF

d_gene: -
abundance: few
v_gene: TRBV4-1
j_gene: TRBJ1-5
CDR3nt: TGCGCCAGCAGTTGGGACCATAATCAGCCCCAGCATTTT
CDR3aa: CASSWDHNQPQHF

d_gene: -
abundance: once
v_gene: TRBV29-1
j_gene: TRBJ1-5
CDR3nt: TGCAGCGTTCTTCTCGACAGTTATAGCAATCAGCCCCAGCATTTT
CDR3aa: CSVLLDSYSNQPQHF

d_gene: -
abundance: few
v_gene: TRBV15
j_gene: TRBJ1-1
CDR3nt: TGTGCCACCAGCAGAGATCCGCAGGTCGCTGAAGCTTTCTTT
CDR3aa: CATSRDPQVAEAFF

d_gene: -
abundance: many
v_gene: TRBV27
j_gene: TRBJ2-7
CDR3nt: TGTGCCAGCAGCTACGGACCCGGACCGGTCTACGAGCAGTACTTC
CDR3aa: CASSYGPGPVYEQYF

d_gene: -
abundance: -
v_gene: TRBV6-5
j_gene: TRBJ2-1
CDR3nt: TGTGCCAGCAGGAACCGGGACGGGAACAATGAGCAGTTCTTC
CDR3aa: CASRNRDGNNEQFF

d_gene: -
abundance: -
v_gene: TRBV5-8
j_gene: TRBJ2-7
CDR3nt: TGTGCCAGCAGCTCTTACAGGGTCCCGACCTACGAGCAGTACTTC
CDR3aa: CASSSYRVPTYEQYF

d_gene: TRBD2
abundance: -
v_gene: TRBV5-1
j_gene: TRBJ2-7
CDR3nt: TGCGCCAGCAGCTGGGGGACTAGCGGGAGGGCCTACGAGCAGTACTTC
CDR3aa: CASSWGTSGRAYEQYF

d_gene: TRBD2
abundance: -
v_gene: TRBV2
j_gene: TRBJ2-2
CDR3nt: TGTGCCAGCGCCATAGCGGGACGGGGCACCGGGGAGCTGTTTTTT
CDR3aa: CASAIAGRGTGELFF

d_gene: -
abundance: once
v_gene: TRBV4-3
j_gene: TRBJ2-5
CDR3nt: TGCGCCAGCAGCCAAGATCACGAAAGTAAGACCCAGTACTTC
CDR3aa: CASSQDHESKTQYF

d_gene: TRBD2
abundance: -
v_gene: TRBV5-1
j_gene: TRBJ2-1
CDR3nt: TGCGCCAGCAGGTTACCGGGACTAGCGGGAGTGGGTGAGCAGTTCTTC
CDR3aa: CASRLPGLAGVGEQFF

d_gene: -
abundance: -
v_gene: TRBV6-5
j_gene: TRBJ2-2
CDR3nt: TGTGCCAGCAGTTACTCGAGGCTCGCGAACACCGGGGAGCTGTTTTTT
CDR3aa: CASSYSRLANTGELFF

d_gene: -
abundance: -
v_gene: TRBV28
j_gene: TRBJ1-5
CDR3nt: TGTGCCAGCAGTCGGACAGTCAACCAGCCCCAGCATTTT
CDR3aa: CASSRTVNQPQHF

d_gene: TRBD2
abundance: few
v_gene: TRBV7-2
j_gene: TRBJ2-3
CDR3nt: TGTGCCAGCAGCTTAATATCGGGACTAGGGGGTACGCAGTATTTT
CDR3aa: CASSLISGLGGTQYF

d_gene: TRBD1
abundance: -
v_gene: TRBV27
j_gene: TRBJ1-5
CDR3nt: TGTGCCAGCAGTTCCGGGACAGGGGTTGATCAGCCCCAGCATTTT
CDR3aa: CASSSGTGVDQPQHF

d_gene: -
abundance: -
v_gene: TRBV6-5
j_gene: TRBJ2-1
CDR3nt: TGTGCCAGCAGCCGCGGGACTTATTATGAGCAGTTCTTC
CDR3aa: CASSRGTYYEQFF

d_gene: -
abundance: -
v_gene: TRBV11-2
j_gene: TRBJ2-7
CDR3nt: TGTGCCAGCAGCTACGGGGCCTACACCTACGAGCAGTACTTC
CDR3aa: CASSYGAYTYEQYF

d_gene: TRBD2
abundance: -
v_gene: TRBV9
j_gene: TRBJ2-3
CDR3nt: TGTGCCAGCAGCGCACGGGGGGGGACAGATACGCAGTATTTT
CDR3aa: CASSARGGTDTQYF

d_gene: TRBD1
abundance: -
v_gene: TRBV6-5
j_gene: TRBJ1-2
CDR3nt: TGTGCCAGCAGGACAGGGGGTGGCCGTGTTGGCTACACCTTC
CDR3aa: CASRTGGGRVGYTF

d_gene: TRBD2
abundance: -
v_gene: TRBV14
j_gene: TRBJ2-1
CDR3nt: TGTGCCAGCAGCCAAGAGTGGCTAGCGGGCTTATCCAGGGGGCAGTTCTTC
CDR3aa: CASSQEWLAGLSRGQFF

d_gene: -
abundance: few
v_gene: TRBV29-1
j_gene: TRBJ2-1
CDR3nt: TGCAGCGTTGAATCGGGTGTTTGGCCTTACGATCCAGGCAATGAGCAGTTCTTC
CDR3aa: CSVESGVWPYDPGNEQFF

d_gene: -
abundance: -
v_gene: TRBV4-1
j_gene: TRBJ1-1
CDR3nt: TGCGCCAGCAGCCAAGAGGGGGCAGGGAACACTGAAGCTTTCTTT
CDR3aa: CASSQEGAGNTEAFF

d_gene: TRBD2
abundance: -
v_gene: TRBV6-4
j_gene: TRBJ2-1
CDR3nt: TGTGCCAGCAGTGAACAAAGCCTAGCGGGAGATGAGCAGTTCTTC
CDR3aa: CASSEQSLAGDEQFF

d_gene: TRBD2
abundance: -
v_gene: TRBV11-2
j_gene: TRBJ2-3
CDR3nt: TGTGCCAGCAGGCGCCTAGCGGGAGGGGATACGCAGTATTTT
CDR3aa: CASRRLAGGDTQYF

d_gene: -
abundance: once
v_gene: TRBV6-5
j_gene: TRBJ1-2
CDR3nt: TGTGCCAGCAGCCTCGGTAGCATCTATGGCTACACCTTC
CDR3aa: CASSLGSIYGYTF

d_gene: TRBD1
abundance: few
v_gene: TRBV14
j_gene: TRBJ2-7
CDR3nt: TGTGCCAGCAGCCAGTACAGGGGACCCTCGGGTTCGCAGTACTTC
CDR3aa: CASSQYRGPSGSQYF

d_gene: -
abundance: -
v_gene: TRBV7-2
j_gene: TRBJ2-3
CDR3nt: TGTGCCAGCAGCTACACAGATACGCAGTATTTT
CDR3aa: CASSYTDTQYF

d_gene: -
abundance: -
v_gene: TRBV7-2
j_gene: TRBJ2-1
CDR3nt: TGTGCCAGCAGCTTGGAACGGAATGAGCAGTTCTTC
CDR3aa: CASSLERNEQFF